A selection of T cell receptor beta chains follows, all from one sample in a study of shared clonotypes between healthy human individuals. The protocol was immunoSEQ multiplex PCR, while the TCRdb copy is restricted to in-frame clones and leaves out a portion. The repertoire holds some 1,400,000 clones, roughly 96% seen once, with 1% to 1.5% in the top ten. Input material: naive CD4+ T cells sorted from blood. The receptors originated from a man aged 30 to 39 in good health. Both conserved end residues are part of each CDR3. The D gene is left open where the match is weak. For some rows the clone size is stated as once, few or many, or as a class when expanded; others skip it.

CDR3nt: TGTGCCAGCAGCTTACGGGACACTCAAGAGACCCAGTACTTC; CDR3aa: CASSLRDTQETQYF; j_gene: TRBJ2-5; d_gene: .; abundance: .; v_gene: TRBV9
CDR3nt: TGTGCCAGCTCACCACAGGTCAGCTACGAGCAGTACTTC; CDR3aa: CASSPQVSYEQYF; j_gene: TRBJ2-7; d_gene: .; abundance: .; v_gene: TRBV18
CDR3nt: TGTGCCAGCAGGGCGGGGACAGCCTCTGGAAACACCATATATTTT; CDR3aa: CASRAGTASGNTIYF; j_gene: TRBJ1-3; d_gene: TRBD1; abundance: once; v_gene: TRBV6-6
CDR3nt: TGTGCCAGCAGTCATGACAGGTTGGCTTTCTTT; CDR3aa: CASSHDRLAFF; j_gene: TRBJ1-1; d_gene: .; abundance: .; v_gene: TRBV28
CDR3nt: TGTGCCAGCAGCTCCCTTTTAGCGCATGAGCAGTTCTTC; CDR3aa: CASSSLLAHEQFF; j_gene: TRBJ2-1; d_gene: .; abundance: .; v_gene: TRBV7-2
CDR3nt: TGTGCCAGCAGCTTGTCGGGCAGAGAGTATGGCTACACCTTC; CDR3aa: CASSLSGREYGYTF; j_gene: TRBJ1-2; d_gene: .; abundance: .; v_gene: TRBV5-4
CDR3nt: TGCGCCAGCAGCTTGCTTCCAGCTAGCGGGAGACCTAATGAGCAGTTCTTC; CDR3aa: CASSLLPASGRPNEQFF; j_gene: TRBJ2-1; d_gene: TRBD2; abundance: .; v_gene: TRBV5-1
CDR3nt: TGTGCCAGCTCACCCTCTGGACTAGTTATAGCCAAAAACATTCAGTACTTC; CDR3aa: CASSPSGLVIAKNIQYF; j_gene: TRBJ2-4; d_gene: TRBD2; abundance: .; v_gene: TRBV18
CDR3nt: TGTGCCAGCAGCACGGACAGGCCACTTGAGCTGTTTTTT; CDR3aa: CASSTDRPLELFF; j_gene: TRBJ2-2; d_gene: TRBD1; abundance: .; v_gene: TRBV7-9
CDR3nt: TGTGCCAGCAGCTCCCGGATATCTTGGGACACTGAAGCTTTCTTT; CDR3aa: CASSSRISWDTEAFF; j_gene: TRBJ1-1; d_gene: .; abundance: .; v_gene: TRBV9
CDR3nt: TGTGCCTGGAGTCAGGGGCTCAATCAGCCCCAGCATTTT; CDR3aa: CAWSQGLNQPQHF; j_gene: TRBJ1-5; d_gene: .; abundance: .; v_gene: TRBV30
CDR3nt: TGTGCCAGCAGTTTATATACCACCGGGGAGCTGTTTTTT; CDR3aa: CASSLYTTGELFF; j_gene: TRBJ2-2; d_gene: .; abundance: .; v_gene: TRBV28
CDR3nt: TGTGCCTGGAGTGTACAGACAGGGACCAATCAGCCCCAGCATTTT; CDR3aa: CAWSVQTGTNQPQHF; j_gene: TRBJ1-5; d_gene: TRBD1; abundance: .; v_gene: TRBV30
CDR3nt: TGTGCCAGCAGCCCACCAGCGGGAGTTGATAATGAGCAGTTCTTC; CDR3aa: CASSPPAGVDNEQFF; j_gene: TRBJ2-1; d_gene: TRBD2; abundance: .; v_gene: TRBV6-5
CDR3nt: TGTGCCAGCAGCCGGGGACAGGGTGTTATAGATACGCAGTATTTT; CDR3aa: CASSRGQGVIDTQYF; j_gene: TRBJ2-3; d_gene: TRBD1; abundance: .; v_gene: TRBV7-6
CDR3nt: TGTGCCAGCAGTGAACTGGTACTCCGGGACAAGGGAAACATTCAGTACTTC; CDR3aa: CASSELVLRDKGNIQYF; j_gene: TRBJ2-4; d_gene: .; abundance: .; v_gene: TRBV6-1
CDR3nt: TGCGCCAGCAGCTTGGGGCCAAGCCAAGAGACCCAGTACTTC; CDR3aa: CASSLGPSQETQYF; j_gene: TRBJ2-5; d_gene: .; abundance: .; v_gene: TRBV5-1
CDR3nt: TGTGCCAGCAGCTTGGAAGCAGGACTGCTGAACACTGAAGCTTTCTTT; CDR3aa: CASSLEAGLLNTEAFF; j_gene: TRBJ1-1; d_gene: .; abundance: .; v_gene: TRBV5-4
CDR3nt: TGCGCCAGCAGCAAGGCCGGGACTAGCGACTCTAGCACAGATACGCAGTATTTT; CDR3aa: CASSKAGTSDSSTDTQYF; j_gene: TRBJ2-3; d_gene: TRBD2; abundance: .; v_gene: TRBV5-1
CDR3nt: TGTGCCATCAGCCCCCGGTTAGCGGACACAGATACGCAGTATTTT; CDR3aa: CAISPRLADTDTQYF; j_gene: TRBJ2-3; d_gene: .; abundance: .; v_gene: TRBV10-3
CDR3nt: TGTGCCAGCAGCCTACAGCGGGGCAGCACAGATACGCAGTATTTT; CDR3aa: CASSLQRGSTDTQYF; j_gene: TRBJ2-3; d_gene: TRBD2; abundance: .; v_gene: TRBV7-2
CDR3nt: TGTGCCAGCAGTCGGGTCGAGCAGTACTTC; CDR3aa: CASSRVEQYF; j_gene: TRBJ2-7; d_gene: .; abundance: .; v_gene: TRBV2
CDR3nt: TGTGCCAGCAGCCCGACTAGTAAGGGTCTATACAATGAGCAGTTCTTC; CDR3aa: CASSPTSKGLYNEQFF; j_gene: TRBJ2-1; d_gene: .; abundance: .; v_gene: TRBV6-4
CDR3nt: TGTGCCAGCTCACCGGTATCCGCCGGGGAGCTGTTTTTT; CDR3aa: CASSPVSAGELFF; j_gene: TRBJ2-2; d_gene: .; abundance: .; v_gene: TRBV18
CDR3nt: TGTGCCAGCAGTCCCCCTTCACAGGGAGTGTACGAGCAGTACTTC; CDR3aa: CASSPPSQGVYEQYF; j_gene: TRBJ2-7; d_gene: .; abundance: .; v_gene: TRBV6-6
CDR3nt: TGTGCCAGCAGCGTAGGAGGGGGACAGGGTTTGATCGAGCAGTTCTTC; CDR3aa: CASSVGGGQGLIEQFF; j_gene: TRBJ2-1; d_gene: TRBD1; abundance: .; v_gene: TRBV9
CDR3nt: TGTGCCAGTAGTATCGCCCCACTAATAGCGGGAGGGAGCACAGATACGCAGTATTTT; CDR3aa: CASSIAPLIAGGSTDTQYF; j_gene: TRBJ2-3; d_gene: TRBD2; abundance: .; v_gene: TRBV19
CDR3nt: TGTGCCAGCAGTGGGGACAGGGATACCTACGAGCAGTACTTC; CDR3aa: CASSGDRDTYEQYF; j_gene: TRBJ2-7; d_gene: TRBD1; abundance: .; v_gene: TRBV2
CDR3nt: TGCAGTGCTAGTGTTAATGAGCAGTTCTTC; CDR3aa: CSASVNEQFF; j_gene: TRBJ2-1; d_gene: .; abundance: .; v_gene: TRBV20-1
CDR3nt: TGTGCCAGCACCCCGGGGGGCCGCTATGGCTACACCTTC; CDR3aa: CASTPGGRYGYTF; j_gene: TRBJ1-2; d_gene: .; abundance: .; v_gene: TRBV6-6
CDR3nt: TGCAGCGCCCGACAGGGGCGGAACACTGAAGCTTTCTTT; CDR3aa: CSARQGRNTEAFF; j_gene: TRBJ1-1; d_gene: TRBD1; abundance: once; v_gene: TRBV29-1
CDR3nt: TGTGCCAGCAGTTATAGGGTGGGGACTGAAGCTTTCTTT; CDR3aa: CASSYRVGTEAFF; j_gene: TRBJ1-1; d_gene: .; abundance: .; v_gene: TRBV6-5
CDR3nt: TGTGCCAGCACCGAGAGACAGGTCCCCTACAATGAGCAGTTCTTC; CDR3aa: CASTERQVPYNEQFF; j_gene: TRBJ2-1; d_gene: .; abundance: once; v_gene: TRBV28
CDR3nt: TGTGCCAGCAGTTTACGGACAGGGTCCTACAATGAGCAGTTCTTC; CDR3aa: CASSLRTGSYNEQFF; j_gene: TRBJ2-1; d_gene: TRBD1; abundance: .; v_gene: TRBV27
CDR3nt: TGCGCCAGCAGTCAATCAACGGGCGGGGGAGGTTATGGCTACACCTTC; CDR3aa: CASSQSTGGGGYGYTF; j_gene: TRBJ1-2; d_gene: .; abundance: .; v_gene: TRBV23-1
CDR3nt: TGTGCCAGCAGGAAGACAGGGACGGTTATGAACACTGAAGCTTTCTTT; CDR3aa: CASRKTGTVMNTEAFF; j_gene: TRBJ1-1; d_gene: TRBD1; abundance: .; v_gene: TRBV27
CDR3nt: TGTGCCAGCAGTTTCCCAAGGACAGGGAGAACAGTCGGTACGCAGTATTTT; CDR3aa: CASSFPRTGRTVGTQYF; j_gene: TRBJ2-3; d_gene: TRBD1; abundance: .; v_gene: TRBV28
CDR3nt: TGTGCCAGCACGGCAGGAATCAATCAGCCCCAGCATTTT; CDR3aa: CASTAGINQPQHF; j_gene: TRBJ1-5; d_gene: .; abundance: .; v_gene: TRBV6-5
CDR3nt: TGTGCCAGCAGCATCGGAGGCTCCTACGAGCAGTACTTC; CDR3aa: CASSIGGSYEQYF; j_gene: TRBJ2-7; d_gene: .; abundance: .; v_gene: TRBV9
CDR3nt: TGTGCCAGCAGCGTAGGTGGAAACACCATATATTTT; CDR3aa: CASSVGGNTIYF; j_gene: TRBJ1-3; d_gene: .; abundance: .; v_gene: TRBV9
CDR3nt: TGCGCCAGCAGCCAAGATGGGCAGGGCACAGATACGCAGTATTTT; CDR3aa: CASSQDGQGTDTQYF; j_gene: TRBJ2-3; d_gene: .; abundance: .; v_gene: TRBV4-3
CDR3nt: TGCGCCAGCAGGGCCGGGACAGGGACGCAACAGCAGTACTTC; CDR3aa: CASRAGTGTQQQYF; j_gene: TRBJ2-7; d_gene: TRBD1; abundance: .; v_gene: TRBV5-1
CDR3nt: TGTGCCAGTAGTATTCGTCCGGGCTCCTACGAGCAGTACTTC; CDR3aa: CASSIRPGSYEQYF; j_gene: TRBJ2-7; d_gene: .; abundance: .; v_gene: TRBV19
CDR3nt: TGTGCCAGCAGCTCGAGGGACAGGGGACAAGAGACCCAGTACTTC; CDR3aa: CASSSRDRGQETQYF; j_gene: TRBJ2-5; d_gene: TRBD1; abundance: .; v_gene: TRBV5-5
CDR3nt: TGTGCCAGCAGCTTAAGCGGCACAGATACGCAGTATTTT; CDR3aa: CASSLSGTDTQYF; j_gene: TRBJ2-3; d_gene: .; abundance: .; v_gene: TRBV7-9
CDR3nt: TGTGCCAGCAGCCCCCCGTTCGCCGAGCAGTACTTC; CDR3aa: CASSPPFAEQYF; j_gene: TRBJ2-7; d_gene: .; abundance: .; v_gene: TRBV7-2
CDR3nt: TGTGCCAGCAGTGTTTCGCCTGCGGGGTACGAGCAGTACTTC; CDR3aa: CASSVSPAGYEQYF; j_gene: TRBJ2-7; d_gene: .; abundance: .; v_gene: TRBV27
CDR3nt: TGCGCCAGCAGCTTGGACAGGGGTTCTTACACCGGGGAGCTGTTTTTT; CDR3aa: CASSLDRGSYTGELFF; j_gene: TRBJ2-2; d_gene: TRBD1; abundance: .; v_gene: TRBV5-1
CDR3nt: TGTGCCAGCACCCTCGGGACTAGCGGTACCTACGAGCAGTACTTC; CDR3aa: CASTLGTSGTYEQYF; j_gene: TRBJ2-7; d_gene: TRBD2; abundance: .; v_gene: TRBV5-5
CDR3nt: TGTGCCAGCAGTTCCCCCAGTCACGCACTAGCGGGGTGGGGGGAGACCCAGTACTTC; CDR3aa: CASSSPSHALAGWGETQYF; j_gene: TRBJ2-5; d_gene: TRBD2; abundance: .; v_gene: TRBV28
CDR3nt: TGTGCCAGCAGCGCCGCAGGGATAACCTACAATGAGCAGTTCTTC; CDR3aa: CASSAAGITYNEQFF; j_gene: TRBJ2-1; d_gene: .; abundance: .; v_gene: TRBV9
CDR3nt: TGTGCCAGCAGCGTATTAGGTTCTGGGGCCAACGTCCTGACTTTC; CDR3aa: CASSVLGSGANVLTF; j_gene: TRBJ2-6; d_gene: .; abundance: .; v_gene: TRBV9
CDR3nt: TGTGCCAGCAGCTACGGTCCGAGGGATGAGCAGTTCTTC; CDR3aa: CASSYGPRDEQFF; j_gene: TRBJ2-1; d_gene: .; abundance: .; v_gene: TRBV7-2
CDR3nt: TGTGCCAGCATCCCCCTTGACAGGACAAATGAGCAGTTCTTC; CDR3aa: CASIPLDRTNEQFF; j_gene: TRBJ2-1; d_gene: .; abundance: .; v_gene: TRBV6-1
CDR3nt: TGTGCCAGCAGCTTCCACCTCCGGGAAAAACTGTTTTTT; CDR3aa: CASSFHLREKLFF; j_gene: TRBJ1-4; d_gene: .; abundance: .; v_gene: TRBV7-6
CDR3nt: TGTGCCAGCAGTCGGACTAGCGGGAGTATCCACGAGCAGTACTTC; CDR3aa: CASSRTSGSIHEQYF; j_gene: TRBJ2-7; d_gene: TRBD2; abundance: once; v_gene: TRBV28
CDR3nt: TGTGCCAGCAGTCCAACAGGGGCGAGGGGCTACACCTTC; CDR3aa: CASSPTGARGYTF; j_gene: TRBJ1-2; d_gene: TRBD1; abundance: .; v_gene: TRBV27
CDR3nt: TGTGCCAGCTCACCGGGGCTAGCTCTCTCCTACAATGAGCAGTTCTTC; CDR3aa: CASSPGLALSYNEQFF; j_gene: TRBJ2-1; d_gene: .; abundance: .; v_gene: TRBV18
CDR3nt: TGCGCCAGCAGCAGGGCTACTAGCGGCCAAGAGACCCAGTACTTC; CDR3aa: CASSRATSGQETQYF; j_gene: TRBJ2-5; d_gene: TRBD2; abundance: .; v_gene: TRBV5-1